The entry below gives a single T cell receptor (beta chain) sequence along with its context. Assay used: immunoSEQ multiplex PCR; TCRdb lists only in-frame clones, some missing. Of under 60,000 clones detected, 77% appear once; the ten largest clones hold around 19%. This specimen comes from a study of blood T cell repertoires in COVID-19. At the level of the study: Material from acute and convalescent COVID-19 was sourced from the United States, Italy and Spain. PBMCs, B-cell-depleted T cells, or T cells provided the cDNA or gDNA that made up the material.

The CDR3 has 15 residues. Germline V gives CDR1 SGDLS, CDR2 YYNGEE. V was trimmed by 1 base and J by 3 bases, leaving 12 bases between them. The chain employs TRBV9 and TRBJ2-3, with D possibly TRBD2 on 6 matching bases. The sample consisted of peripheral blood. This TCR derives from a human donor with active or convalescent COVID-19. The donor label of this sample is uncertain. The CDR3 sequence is CASSVSRRVTDTQYF. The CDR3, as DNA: TGTGCCAGCAGCGTATCTAGGAGGGTGACAGATACGCAGTATTTT. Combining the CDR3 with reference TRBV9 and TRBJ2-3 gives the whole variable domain DSGVTQTPKHLITATGQRVTLRCSPRSGDLSVYWYQQSLDQGLQFLIQYYNGEERAKGNILERFSAQQFPDLHSELNLSSLELGDSALYFCASSVSRRVTDTQYFGPGTRLTVL.